This T cell receptor (beta chain) was profiled in a study of neurological immune-mediated disorders. Study conclusions and caveats: HTLV-1-associated myelopathy had the most TCR clonal expansion, and multiple sclerosis had the least, less than healthy controls.

The time point: longitudinal time-point 1 (baseline). The unsorted libraries had their origin in 2 million PBMCs stored at -80 C. The cDNA was generated through 5'RACE incorporating 10-nucleotide random UMIs. From the 5' RACE reads, TCRdb called clonotypes with MiXCR, one entry per CDR3 protein. Found here are 71,000 or so distinct CDR3 sequences, around 13% of them singletons; the top ten hold 4.5% to 5.5%. CDR3 length equals 14 residues. This clonotype has ten or more counts. Antigen: not known. Sequenced material: PBMCs. The chain recombines TRBV21-1 with TRBJ2-7; no DNA check was done on the table's D call, TRBD1. TRBV21-1 is described as a pseudogene. This sequence originates from a female donor with HTLV-1-associated myelopathy (HAM/TSP). The CDR3 is CASSKAPGQHEQYF. The CDR3 coding sequence is TGTGCCAGCAGCAAAGCCCCGGGCCAACACGAGCAGTACTTC.